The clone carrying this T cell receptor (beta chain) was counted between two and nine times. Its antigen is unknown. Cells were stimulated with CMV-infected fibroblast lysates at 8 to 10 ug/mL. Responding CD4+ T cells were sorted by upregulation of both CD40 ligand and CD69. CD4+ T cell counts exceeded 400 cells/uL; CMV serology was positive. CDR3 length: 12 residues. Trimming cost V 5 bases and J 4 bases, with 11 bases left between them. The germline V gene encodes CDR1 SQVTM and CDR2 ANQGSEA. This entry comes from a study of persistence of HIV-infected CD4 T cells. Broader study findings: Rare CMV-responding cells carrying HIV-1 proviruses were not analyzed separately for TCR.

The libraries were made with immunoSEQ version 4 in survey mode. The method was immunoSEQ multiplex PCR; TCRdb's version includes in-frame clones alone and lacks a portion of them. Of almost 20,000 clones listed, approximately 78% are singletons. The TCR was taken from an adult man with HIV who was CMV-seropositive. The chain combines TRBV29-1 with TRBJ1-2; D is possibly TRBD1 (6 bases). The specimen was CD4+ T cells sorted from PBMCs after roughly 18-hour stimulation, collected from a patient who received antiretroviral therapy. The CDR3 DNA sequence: TGCAGCGTTCAGCAGGGGAGCTATGGCTACACCTTC. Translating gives CSVQQGSYGYTF. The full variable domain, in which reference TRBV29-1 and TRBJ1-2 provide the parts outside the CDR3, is SAVISQKPSRDICQRGTSLTIQCQVDSQVTMMFWYRQQPGQSLTLIATANQGSEATYESGFVIDKFPISRPNLTFSTLTVSNMSPEDSSIYLCSVQQGSYGYTFGSGTRLTVV.